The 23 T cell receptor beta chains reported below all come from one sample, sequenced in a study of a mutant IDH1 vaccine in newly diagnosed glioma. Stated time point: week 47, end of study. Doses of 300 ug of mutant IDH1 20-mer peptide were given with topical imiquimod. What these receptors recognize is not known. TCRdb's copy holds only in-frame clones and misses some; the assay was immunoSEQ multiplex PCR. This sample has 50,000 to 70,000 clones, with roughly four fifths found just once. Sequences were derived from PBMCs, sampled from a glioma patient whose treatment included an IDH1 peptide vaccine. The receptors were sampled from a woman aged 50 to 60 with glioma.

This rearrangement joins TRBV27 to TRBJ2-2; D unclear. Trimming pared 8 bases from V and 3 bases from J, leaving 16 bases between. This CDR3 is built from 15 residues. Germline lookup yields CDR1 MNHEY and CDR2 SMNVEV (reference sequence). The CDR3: CASATVVGYTGELFF. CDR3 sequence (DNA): TGTGCCAGCGCAACCGTCGTGGGTTACACCGGGGAGCTGTTTTTT.

The CDR3 region has the DNA TGTGCCAGCAGCTTGGGCCGGGATAGCGAGCAGTACTTC. Residues: CASSLGRDSEQYF. The V gene is TRBV7-7, the J gene TRBJ2-7, with D possibly being TRBD2 (5 bases). CDR1 and CDR2 from the germline V gene are SSHAT and FNYEAQ (reference sequence). Trimming shortened V by 3 bases and J by 6 bases, and 12 bases separated the two germline ends. The CDR3 extends over 13 amino acids. The full variable domain, in which reference TRBV7-7 and TRBJ2-7 provide the parts outside the CDR3, is GAGVSQSPRYKVTKRGQDVTLRCDPISSHATLYWYQQALGQGPEFLTYFNYEAQPDKSGLPSDRFSAERPEGSISTLTIQRTEQRDSAMYRCASSLGRDSEQYFGPGTRLTVT.

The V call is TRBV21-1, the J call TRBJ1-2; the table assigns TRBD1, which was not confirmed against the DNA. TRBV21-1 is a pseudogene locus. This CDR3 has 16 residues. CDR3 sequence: CASTEITPETGYGYTF. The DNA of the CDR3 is TGTGCCAGCACCGAAATCACGCCGGAGACAGGCTATGGCTACACCTTC.

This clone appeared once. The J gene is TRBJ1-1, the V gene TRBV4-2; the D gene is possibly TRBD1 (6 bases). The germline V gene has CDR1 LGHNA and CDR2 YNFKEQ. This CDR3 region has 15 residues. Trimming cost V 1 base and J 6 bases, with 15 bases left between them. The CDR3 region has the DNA TGTGCCAGCAGCCAAGCCCGGACGGGGGGCGCTGAAGCTTTCTTT. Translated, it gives CASSQARTGGAEAFF.

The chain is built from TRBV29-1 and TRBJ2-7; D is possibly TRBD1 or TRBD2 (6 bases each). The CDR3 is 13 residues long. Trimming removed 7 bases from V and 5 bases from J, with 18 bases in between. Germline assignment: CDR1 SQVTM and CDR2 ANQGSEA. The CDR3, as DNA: TGCAGCGGAGGCGGGCAGGGGAGGCACGAGCAGTACTTC. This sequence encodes CSGGGQGRHEQYF.

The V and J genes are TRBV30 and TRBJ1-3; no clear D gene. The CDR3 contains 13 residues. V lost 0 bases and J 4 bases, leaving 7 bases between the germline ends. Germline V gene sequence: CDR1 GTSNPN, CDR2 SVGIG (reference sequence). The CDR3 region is CAWSVEEGNTIYF. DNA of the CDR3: TGTGCCTGGAGTGTAGAAGAAGGAAACACCATATATTTT. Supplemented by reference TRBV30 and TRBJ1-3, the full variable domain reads SQTIHQWPATLVQPVGSPLSLECTVEGTSNPNLYWYRQAAGRGLQLLFYSVGIGQISSEVPQNLSASRPQDRQFILSSKKLLLSDSGFYLCAWSVEEGNTIYFGEGSWLTVV.

For the CDR3, the DNA is TGTGCCAGCAGTAACGGGCACTCCTACGAGCAGTACTTC. Its protein is CASSNGHSYEQYF. The chain uses TRBV6-5 and TRBJ2-7; D gene unclear. This CDR3 is built from 13 residues. The germline gives CDR1 MNHEY, CDR2 SVGAGI. V was pared by 5 bases and J by 0 bases, with 8 bases between.

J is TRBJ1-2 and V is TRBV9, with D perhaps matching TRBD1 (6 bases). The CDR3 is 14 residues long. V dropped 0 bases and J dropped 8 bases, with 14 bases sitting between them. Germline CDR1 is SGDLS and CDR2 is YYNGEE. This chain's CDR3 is CASSVALQGGGYTF. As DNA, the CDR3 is TGTGCCAGCAGCGTAGCTTTACAGGGAGGAGGCTACACCTTC.

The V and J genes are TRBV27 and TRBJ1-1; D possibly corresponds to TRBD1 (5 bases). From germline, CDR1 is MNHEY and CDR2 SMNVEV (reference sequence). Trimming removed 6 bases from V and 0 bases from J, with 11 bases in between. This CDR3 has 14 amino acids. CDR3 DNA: TGTGCCAGCAGCTTTCAGGGCCTGAACACTGAAGCTTTCTTT. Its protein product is CASSFQGLNTEAFF.

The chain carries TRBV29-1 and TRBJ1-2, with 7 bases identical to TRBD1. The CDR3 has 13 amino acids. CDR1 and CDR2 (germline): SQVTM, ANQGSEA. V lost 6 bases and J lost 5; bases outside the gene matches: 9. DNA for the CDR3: TGCAGCGTACATAGGACAGGCACATATGGCTACACCTTC. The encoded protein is CSVHRTGTYGYTF.

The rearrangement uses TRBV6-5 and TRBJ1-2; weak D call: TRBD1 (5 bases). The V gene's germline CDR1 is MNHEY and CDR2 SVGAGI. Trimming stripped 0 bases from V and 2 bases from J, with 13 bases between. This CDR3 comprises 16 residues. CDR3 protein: CASSYSKGRQNYGYTF. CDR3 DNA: TGTGCCAGCAGTTACTCGAAGGGCCGACAGAACTATGGCTACACCTTC.

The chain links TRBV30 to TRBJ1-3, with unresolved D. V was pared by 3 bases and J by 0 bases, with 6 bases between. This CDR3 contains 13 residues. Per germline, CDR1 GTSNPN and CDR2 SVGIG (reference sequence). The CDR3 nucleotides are TGTGCCTGGAGGCGAAACTCTGGAAACACCATATATTTT. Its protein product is CAWRRNSGNTIYF.

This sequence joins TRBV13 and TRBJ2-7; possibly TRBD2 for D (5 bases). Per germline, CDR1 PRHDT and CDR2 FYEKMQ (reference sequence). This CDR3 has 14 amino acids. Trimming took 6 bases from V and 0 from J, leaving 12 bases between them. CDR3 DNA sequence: TGTGCCAGCAGGCCCTCGGGAACCTCCTACGAGCAGTACTTC. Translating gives CASRPSGTSYEQYF.

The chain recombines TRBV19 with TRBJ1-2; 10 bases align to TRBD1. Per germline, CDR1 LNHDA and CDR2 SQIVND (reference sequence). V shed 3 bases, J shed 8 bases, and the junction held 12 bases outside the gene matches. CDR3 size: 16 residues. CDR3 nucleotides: TGTGCCAGTAGTATTTATCCCGGGACAGGGGCCTTAGGCTACACCTTC. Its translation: CASSIYPGTGALGYTF.

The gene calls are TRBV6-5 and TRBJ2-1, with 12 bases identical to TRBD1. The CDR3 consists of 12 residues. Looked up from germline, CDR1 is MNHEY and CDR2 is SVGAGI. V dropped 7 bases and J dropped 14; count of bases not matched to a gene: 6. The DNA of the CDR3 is TGTGCCAGCACCGGGACAGGGGGCCCTGAGTTCTTC. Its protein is CASTGTGGPEFF.

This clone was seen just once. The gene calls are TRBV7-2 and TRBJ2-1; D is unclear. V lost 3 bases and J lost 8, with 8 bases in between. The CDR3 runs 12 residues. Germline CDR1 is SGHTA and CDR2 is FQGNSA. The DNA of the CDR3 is TGTGCCAGCAGCTTCTCCCTTCATGAGCAGTTCTTC. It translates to CASSFSLHEQFF.

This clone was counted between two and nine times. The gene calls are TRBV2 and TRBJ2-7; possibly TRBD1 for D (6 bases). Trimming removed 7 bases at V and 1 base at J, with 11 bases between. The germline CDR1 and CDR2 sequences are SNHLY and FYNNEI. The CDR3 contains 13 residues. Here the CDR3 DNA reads TGTGCCAGCAATGGCCAGGGGTCCTACGAGCAGTACTTC. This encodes CASNGQGSYEQYF.

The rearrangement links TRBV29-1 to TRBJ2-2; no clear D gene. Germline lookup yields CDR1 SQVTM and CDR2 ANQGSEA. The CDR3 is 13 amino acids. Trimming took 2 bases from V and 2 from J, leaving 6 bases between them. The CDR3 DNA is TGCAGCGTTGAAAGGGTCAACACCGGGGAGCTGTTTTTT. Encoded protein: CSVERVNTGELFF.

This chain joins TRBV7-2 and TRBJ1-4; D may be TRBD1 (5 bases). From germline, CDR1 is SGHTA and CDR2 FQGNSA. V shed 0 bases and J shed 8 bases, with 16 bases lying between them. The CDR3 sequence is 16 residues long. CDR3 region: CASSLALAGPREKLFF. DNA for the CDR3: TGTGCCAGCAGCTTAGCGCTGGCAGGGCCTAGGGAAAAACTGTTTTTT.

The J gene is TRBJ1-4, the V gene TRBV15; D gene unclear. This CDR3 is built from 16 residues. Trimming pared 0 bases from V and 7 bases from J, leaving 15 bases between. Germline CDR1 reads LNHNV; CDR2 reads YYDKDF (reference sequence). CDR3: CATSRDQAGIGEKLFF. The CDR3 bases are TGTGCCACCAGCAGAGATCAGGCAGGAATAGGTGAAAAACTGTTTTTT.

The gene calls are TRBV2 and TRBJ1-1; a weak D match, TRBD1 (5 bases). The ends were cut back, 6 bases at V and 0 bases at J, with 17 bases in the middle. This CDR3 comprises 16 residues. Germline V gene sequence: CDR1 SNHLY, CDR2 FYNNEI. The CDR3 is CASRSPLGPLNTEAFF. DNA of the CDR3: TGTGCCAGCAGGTCGCCCTTGGGACCGCTGAACACTGAAGCTTTCTTT.

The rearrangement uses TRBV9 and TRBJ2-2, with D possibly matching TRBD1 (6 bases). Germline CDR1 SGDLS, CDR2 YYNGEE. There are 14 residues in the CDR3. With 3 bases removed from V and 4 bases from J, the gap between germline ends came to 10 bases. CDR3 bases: TGTGCCAGCAGCGACAGGGTGCTCACCGGGGAGCTGTTTTTT. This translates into CASSDRVLTGELFF. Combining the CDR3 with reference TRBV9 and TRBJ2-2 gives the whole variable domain DSGVTQTPKHLITATGQRVTLRCSPRSGDLSVYWYQQSLDQGLQFLIQYYNGEERAKGNILERFSAQQFPDLHSELNLSSLELGDSALYFCASSDRVLTGELFFGEGSRLTVL.

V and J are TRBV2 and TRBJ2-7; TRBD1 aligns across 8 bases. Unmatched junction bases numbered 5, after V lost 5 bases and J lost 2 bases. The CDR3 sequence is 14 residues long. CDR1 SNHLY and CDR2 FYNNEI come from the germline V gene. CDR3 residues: CASSRQGPPYEQYF. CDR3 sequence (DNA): TGTGCCAGCAGTAGACAGGGGCCACCCTACGAGCAGTACTTC.